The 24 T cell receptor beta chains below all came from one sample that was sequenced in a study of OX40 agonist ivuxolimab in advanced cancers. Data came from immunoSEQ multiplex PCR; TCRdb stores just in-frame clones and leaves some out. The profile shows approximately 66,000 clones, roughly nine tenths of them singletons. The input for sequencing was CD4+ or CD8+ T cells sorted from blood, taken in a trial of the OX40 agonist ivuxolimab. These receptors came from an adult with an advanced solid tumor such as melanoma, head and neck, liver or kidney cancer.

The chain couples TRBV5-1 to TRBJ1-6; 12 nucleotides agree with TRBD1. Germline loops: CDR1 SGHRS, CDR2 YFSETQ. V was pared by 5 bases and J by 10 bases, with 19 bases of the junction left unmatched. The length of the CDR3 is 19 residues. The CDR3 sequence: CASRQGTGTGGEARSPLHF. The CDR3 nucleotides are TGCGCCAGCAGACAGGGTACCGGGACAGGGGGCGAAGCGAGGTCACCCCTCCACTTT. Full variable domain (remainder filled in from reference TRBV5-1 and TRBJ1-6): KAGVTQTPRYLIKTRGQQVTLSCSPISGHRSVSWYQQTPGQGLQFLFEYFSETQRNKGNFPGRFSGRQFSNSRSEMNVSTLELGDSALYLCASRQGTGTGGEARSPLHFGNGTRLTVT.

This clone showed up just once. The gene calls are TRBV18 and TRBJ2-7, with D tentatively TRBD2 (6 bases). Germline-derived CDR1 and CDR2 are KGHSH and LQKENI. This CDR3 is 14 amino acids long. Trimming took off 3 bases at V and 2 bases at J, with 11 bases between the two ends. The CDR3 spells CASSPLATTYEQYF. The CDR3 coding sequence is TGTGCCAGCTCACCCCTAGCGACCACCTACGAGCAGTACTTC.

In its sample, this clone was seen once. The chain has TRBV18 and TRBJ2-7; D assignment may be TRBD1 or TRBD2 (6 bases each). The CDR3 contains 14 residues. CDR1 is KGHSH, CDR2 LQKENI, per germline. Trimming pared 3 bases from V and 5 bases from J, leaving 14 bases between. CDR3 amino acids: CASSPRRDIHEQYF. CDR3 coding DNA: TGTGCCAGCTCACCGAGGCGGGACATCCACGAGCAGTACTTC.

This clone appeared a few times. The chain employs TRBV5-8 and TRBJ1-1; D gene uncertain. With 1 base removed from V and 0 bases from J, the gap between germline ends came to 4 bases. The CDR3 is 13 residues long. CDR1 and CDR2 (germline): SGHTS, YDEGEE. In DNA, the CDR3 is TGTGCCAGCAGCTTGCGAATGAACACTGAAGCTTTCTTT. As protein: CASSLRMNTEAFF.

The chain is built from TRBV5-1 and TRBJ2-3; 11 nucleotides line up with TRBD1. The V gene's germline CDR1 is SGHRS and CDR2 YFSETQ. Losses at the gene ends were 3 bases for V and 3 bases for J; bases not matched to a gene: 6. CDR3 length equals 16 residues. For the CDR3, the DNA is TGCGCCAGCAGCTGGGGACAGGGGGTCGGGACAGATACGCAGTATTTT. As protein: CASSWGQGVGTDTQYF.

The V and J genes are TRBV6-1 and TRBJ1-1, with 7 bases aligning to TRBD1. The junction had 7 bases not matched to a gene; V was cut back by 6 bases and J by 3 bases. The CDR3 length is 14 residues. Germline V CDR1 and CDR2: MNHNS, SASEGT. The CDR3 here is CASRRQGVYTEAFF. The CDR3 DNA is TGTGCCAGCAGGCGGCAGGGGGTCTACACTGAAGCTTTCTTT.

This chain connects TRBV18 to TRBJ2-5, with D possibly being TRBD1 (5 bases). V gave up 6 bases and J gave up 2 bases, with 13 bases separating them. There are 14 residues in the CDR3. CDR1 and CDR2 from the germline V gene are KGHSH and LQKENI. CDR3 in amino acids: CASSHRQIQETQYF. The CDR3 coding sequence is TGTGCCAGCTCCCACCGACAGATTCAAGAGACCCAGTACTTC.

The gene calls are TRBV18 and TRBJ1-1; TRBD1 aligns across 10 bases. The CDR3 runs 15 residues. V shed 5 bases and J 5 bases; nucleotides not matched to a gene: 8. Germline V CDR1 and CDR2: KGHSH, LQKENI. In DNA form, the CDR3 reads TGTGCCAGCTCAAGACAGGGGGCTAGGGGAACTGAAGCTTTCTTT. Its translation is CASSRQGARGTEAFF.

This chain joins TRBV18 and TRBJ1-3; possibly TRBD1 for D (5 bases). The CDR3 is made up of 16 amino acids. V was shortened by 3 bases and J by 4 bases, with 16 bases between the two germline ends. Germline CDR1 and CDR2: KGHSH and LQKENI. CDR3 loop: CASSPRGVSPGNTIYF. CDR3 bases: TGTGCCAGCTCACCCAGAGGGGTTTCGCCAGGAAACACCATATATTTT.

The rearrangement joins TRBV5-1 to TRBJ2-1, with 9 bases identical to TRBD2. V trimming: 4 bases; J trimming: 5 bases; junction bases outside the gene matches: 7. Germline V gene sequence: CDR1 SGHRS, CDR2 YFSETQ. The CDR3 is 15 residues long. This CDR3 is CASSESSGGDNEQFF. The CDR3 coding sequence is TGCGCCAGCAGCGAGAGTAGCGGGGGTGACAATGAGCAGTTCTTC.

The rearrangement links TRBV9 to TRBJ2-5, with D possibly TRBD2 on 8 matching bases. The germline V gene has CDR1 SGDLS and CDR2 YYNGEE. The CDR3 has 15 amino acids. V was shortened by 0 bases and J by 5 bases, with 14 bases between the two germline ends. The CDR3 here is CASSVGGGTAETQYF. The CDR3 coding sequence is TGTGCCAGCAGCGTAGGCGGGGGGACAGCTGAGACCCAGTACTTC.

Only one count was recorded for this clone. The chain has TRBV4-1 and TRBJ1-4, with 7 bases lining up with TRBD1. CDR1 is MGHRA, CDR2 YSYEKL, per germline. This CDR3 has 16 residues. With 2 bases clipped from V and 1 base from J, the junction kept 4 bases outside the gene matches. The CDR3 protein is CASSQFHRGTNEKLFF. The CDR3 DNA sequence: TGCGCCAGCAGCCAATTCCACAGGGGAACTAATGAAAAACTGTTTTTT.

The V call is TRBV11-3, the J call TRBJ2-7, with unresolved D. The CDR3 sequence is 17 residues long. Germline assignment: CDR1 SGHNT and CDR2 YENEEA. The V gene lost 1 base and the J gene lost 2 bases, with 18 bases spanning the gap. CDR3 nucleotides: TGTGCCAGCAGCTTAGCTAGGACCAAACCCGAGGCCTACGAGCAGTACTTC. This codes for CASSLARTKPEAYEQYF.

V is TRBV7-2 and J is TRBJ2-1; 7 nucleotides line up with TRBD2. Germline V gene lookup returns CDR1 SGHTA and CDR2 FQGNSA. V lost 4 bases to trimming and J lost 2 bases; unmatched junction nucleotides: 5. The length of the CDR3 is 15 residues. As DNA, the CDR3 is TGTGCCAGCAGCTCCACGGGACTAACCTACAATGAGCAGTTCTTC. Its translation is CASSSTGLTYNEQFF. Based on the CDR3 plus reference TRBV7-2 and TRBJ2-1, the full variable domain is GAGVSQSPSNKVTEKGKDVELRCDPISGHTALYWYRQSLGQGLEFLIYFQGNSAPDKSGLPSDRFSAERTGGSVSTLTIQRTQQEDSAVYLCASSSTGLTYNEQFFGPGTRLTVL.

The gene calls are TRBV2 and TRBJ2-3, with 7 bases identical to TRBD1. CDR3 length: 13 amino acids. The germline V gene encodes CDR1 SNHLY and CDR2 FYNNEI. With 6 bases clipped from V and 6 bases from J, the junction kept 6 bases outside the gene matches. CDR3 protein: CASRDTGADTQYF. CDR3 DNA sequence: TGTGCCAGCAGAGATACAGGGGCCGATACGCAGTATTTT.

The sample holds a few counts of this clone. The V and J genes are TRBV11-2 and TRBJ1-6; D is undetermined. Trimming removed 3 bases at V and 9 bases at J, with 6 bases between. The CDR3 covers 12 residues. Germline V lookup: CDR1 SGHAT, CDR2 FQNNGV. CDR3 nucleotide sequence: TGTGCCAGCAGCTTGTTCCCTTCACCCCTCCACTTT. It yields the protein CASSLFPSPLHF.

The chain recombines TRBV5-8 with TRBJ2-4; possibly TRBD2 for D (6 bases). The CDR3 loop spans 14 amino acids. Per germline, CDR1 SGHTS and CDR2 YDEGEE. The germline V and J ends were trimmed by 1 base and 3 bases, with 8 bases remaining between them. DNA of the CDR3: TGTGCCAGCAGCTTGAGGGGAGGCAAAAACATTCAGTACTTC. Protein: CASSLRGGKNIQYF.

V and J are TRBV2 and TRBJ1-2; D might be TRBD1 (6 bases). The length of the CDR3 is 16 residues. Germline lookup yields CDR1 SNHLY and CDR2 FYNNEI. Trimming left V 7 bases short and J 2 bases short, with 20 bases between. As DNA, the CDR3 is TGTGCCAGCACCGCCCGCAGGGGACCGGGGAACTATGGCTACACCTTC. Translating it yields CASTARRGPGNYGYTF.

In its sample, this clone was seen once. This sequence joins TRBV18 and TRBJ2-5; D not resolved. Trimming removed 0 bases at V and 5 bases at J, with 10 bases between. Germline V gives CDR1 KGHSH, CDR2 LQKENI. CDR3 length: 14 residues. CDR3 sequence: CASSPPSQRETQYF. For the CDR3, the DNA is TGTGCCAGCTCACCACCGTCTCAACGGGAGACCCAGTACTTC.

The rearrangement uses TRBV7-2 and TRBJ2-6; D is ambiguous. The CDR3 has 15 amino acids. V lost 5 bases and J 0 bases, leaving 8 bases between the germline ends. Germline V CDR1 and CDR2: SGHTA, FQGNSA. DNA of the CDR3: TGTGCCAGCAGCGCACGGCGCTCTGGGGCCAACGTCCTGACTTTC. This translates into CASSARRSGANVLTF.

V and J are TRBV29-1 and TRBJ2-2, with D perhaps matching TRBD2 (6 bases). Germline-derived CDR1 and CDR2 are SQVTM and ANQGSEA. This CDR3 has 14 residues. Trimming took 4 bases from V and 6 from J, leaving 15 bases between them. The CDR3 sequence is CSVGTVSGAGELFF. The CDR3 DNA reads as TGCAGCGTTGGAACGGTCTCGGGGGCCGGGGAGCTGTTTTTT.

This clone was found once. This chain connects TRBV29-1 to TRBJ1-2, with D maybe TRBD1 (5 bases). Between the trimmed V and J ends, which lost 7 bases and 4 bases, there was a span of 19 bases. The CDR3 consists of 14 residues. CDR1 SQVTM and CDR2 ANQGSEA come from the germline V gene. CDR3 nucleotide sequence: TGCAGCGCCCCCTCGGAGTCAAGGGGCTATGGCTACACCTTC. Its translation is CSAPSESRGYGYTF. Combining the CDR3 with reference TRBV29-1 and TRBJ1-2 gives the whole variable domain SAVISQKPSRDICQRGTSLTIQCQVDSQVTMMFWYRQQPGQSLTLIATANQGSEATYESGFVIDKFPISRPNLTFSTLTVSNMSPEDSSIYLCSAPSESRGYGYTFGSGTRLTVV.

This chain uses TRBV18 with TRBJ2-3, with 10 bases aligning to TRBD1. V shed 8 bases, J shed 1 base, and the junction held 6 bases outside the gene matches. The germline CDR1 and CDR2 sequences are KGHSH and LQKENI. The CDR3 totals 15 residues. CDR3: CASTSGTGGTDTQYF. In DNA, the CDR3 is TGTGCCAGCACCTCCGGGACAGGGGGCACAGATACGCAGTATTTT. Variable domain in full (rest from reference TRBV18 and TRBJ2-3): NAGVMQNPRHLVRRRGQEARLRCSPMKGHSHVYWYRQLPEEGLKFMVYLQKENIIDESGMPKERFSAEFPKEGPSILRIQQVVRGDSAAYFCASTSGTGGTDTQYFGPGTRLTVL.

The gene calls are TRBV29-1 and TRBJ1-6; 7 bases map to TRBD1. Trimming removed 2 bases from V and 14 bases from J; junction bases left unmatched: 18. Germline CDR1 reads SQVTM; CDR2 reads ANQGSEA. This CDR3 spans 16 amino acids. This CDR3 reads CSVESTGAHGRTSLHF. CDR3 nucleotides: TGCAGCGTTGAATCCACAGGGGCCCACGGACGAACGTCCCTCCACTTT.